The 21 T cell receptor beta chains listed next were all sequenced from one sample in a study of tumor and adjacent non-tumor tissue in lung cancer. RNA was extracted from bulk tissue without any cell sorting. The library came from three nested PCR rounds adapted from ARM-PCR protocols. TCRdb re-analysed the multiplex PCR reads in MiXCR, keeping a single row per CDR3 protein. Among 75,000 to 80,000 distinct CDR3 sequences listed, over 75% were seen once. The sample comprised lung tumor tissue. These receptors all come from a woman aged 50 to 65 with non-small cell lung cancer.

A word on this clonotype: One junction end does not reproduce the germline sequence, and a read error may be involved. The chain recombines TRBV6-1 with TRBJ1-2; D is uncertain. Per germline, CDR1 MNHNS and CDR2 SASEGT. The length of the CDR3 is 14 residues. The CDR3 reads CASQGCRADYGYMF. In DNA form, the CDR3 reads TGTGCCAGCCAAGGGTGTAGGGCTGACTATGGCTACATGTTC.

This clonotype was observed at least ten times. The chain couples TRBV28 to TRBJ1-5; 7 bases line up with TRBD1. J was trimmed by 0 bases and V by 6 bases; bases with no gene match: 5. This CDR3 is built from 15 residues. Germline V CDR1 and CDR2: MDHEN, SYDVKM. CDR3 bases: TGTGCCAGCAGACCGGGACAGCATAGCAATCAGCCCCAGCATTTT. This gives the protein CASRPGQHSNQPQHF.

The chain has TRBV20-1 and TRBJ2-3; no reliable D call. The CDR3 loop spans 13 amino acids. Trimming left V 3 bases short and J 13 bases short, with 20 bases between. Per germline, CDR1 DFQATT and CDR2 SNEGSKA (reference sequence). DNA of the CDR3: TGCAGTGCTAGTATCCCGGGTTCTCCTAAGAAGTATTTT. Translation: CSASIPGSPKKYF.

The chain joins TRBV7-9 to TRBJ2-3; 8 bases fit TRBD2. J lost 6 bases, V lost 9 bases, and 17 bases had no gene match. CDR1 is SEHNR and CDR2 is FQNEAQ in the germline V gene (reference sequence). CDR3 length: 16 residues. Written as DNA, the CDR3 is TGTGCCAGTAGCAACAAACTAGCGGAGGGGGATGATACGCAGTATTTT. Translating it yields CASSNKLAEGDDTQYF.

This clonotype is large. The J gene is TRBJ2-1, the V gene TRBV11-2; D uncertain. Germline lookup yields CDR1 SGHAT and CDR2 FQNNGV. There are 12 residues in the CDR3. Trimming removed 5 bases at V and 8 bases at J, with 10 bases between. Here the CDR3 reads CASSPSGYEQFF. Here the CDR3 DNA reads TGTGCCAGCAGCCCCTCCGGATATGAGCAGTTCTTC.

As regards this clonotype: A clone one base away is much larger, so this may be a read error. In DNA form, the CDR3 reads TGTGCCAGCAGACAGACAGGGGTTACTGAAACTTTCTTT. Its protein is CASRQTGVTETFF. The gene calls are TRBV7-3 and TRBJ1-1, with 8 nucleotides matching TRBD1. Germline V lookup: CDR1 SGHTA, CDR2 FQGTGA. The CDR3 covers 13 residues.

Of note for this clonotype: The missing conserved phenylalanine or tryptophan at the end of this CDR3 makes a read error likely. V is TRBV11-3 and J is TRBJ2-2; D possibly corresponds to TRBD1 (5 bases). The CDR3 totals 15 residues. Looked up from germline, CDR1 is SGHNT and CDR2 is YENEEA. CDR3: CASSLTATNTGELFS. The CDR3 bases are TGTGCCAGTAGCTTGACAGCCACGAACACCGGGGAGCTGTTTTCT.

This sequence joins TRBV2 and TRBJ1-5; tentative D call: TRBD1 (6 bases). Germline-derived CDR1 and CDR2 are SNHLY and FYNNEI. V lost 6 bases, J lost 2 bases, and 20 bases lay in between. This CDR3 has 17 residues. CDR3 in amino acids: CASSPWGIQGGNQPQHF. The CDR3 nucleotides are TGTGCCAGCAGCCCGTGGGGAATACAGGGTGGCAATCAGCCCCAGCATTTT. The full variable domain, rest sourced from reference TRBV2 and TRBJ1-5, is EPEVTQTPSHQVTQMGQEVILRCVPISNHLYFYWYRQILGQKVEFLVSFYNNEISEKSEIFDDQFSVERPDGSNFTLKIRSTKLEDSAMYFCASSPWGIQGGNQPQHFGDGTRLSIL.

The rearrangement uses TRBV20-1 and TRBJ1-5; 8 bases line up with TRBD1. With V trimmed by 0 bases and J by 0 bases, 16 bases remained unmatched. The CDR3 spans 20 residues. The germline V gene encodes CDR1 DFQATT and CDR2 SNEGSKA (reference sequence). In DNA form, the CDR3 reads TGCAGTGCTAGAGAACCCGGACGGACAGGGAATTCAATTAGCAATCAGCCCCAGCATTTT. Its translation is CSAREPGRTGNSISNQPQHF.

This rearrangement joins TRBV19 to TRBJ2-1; no reliable D call. CDR3 length: 17 residues. CDR1 is LNHDA and CDR2 is SQIVND in the germline V gene (reference sequence). Trimming removed 2 bases at V and 5 bases at J, with 19 bases between. The CDR3 DNA reads as TGTGCCAGTAGTATAATCTCCGAACTAACGGACCACAATGAGCAGTTCTTC. Protein product: CASSIISELTDHNEQFF.

As to this clonotype: With a much larger clone just one base away, this may be a read error. The chain combines TRBV5-1 with TRBJ2-1; D gene uncertain. Germline assignment: CDR1 SGHRS and CDR2 YFSETQ. Trimming removed 3 bases at V and 4 bases at J, with 14 bases between. CDR3 length equals 15 residues. The CDR3 loop is CASSSGGPSYNEQFF. The CDR3 bases are TGCGCCAGCAGCTCGGGCGGTCCGTCATACAATGAGCAGTTCTTC.

Remarks on this clonotype: The conserved phenylalanine or tryptophan normally closing the CDR3 is absent here, so this likely arose from a read error. The chain recombines TRBV12-3 or TRBV12-4 with TRBJ1-2, with TRBD1 as a possible D gene (5 bases). This CDR3 comprises 14 residues. CDR3 residues: CASTLRQKINGYTL. CDR3 coding DNA: TGTGCCAGCACTTTACGACAGAAAATTAATGGCTACACCTTA.

The chain links TRBV20-1 to TRBJ2-3, with a possible D match to TRBD1 (6 bases). This CDR3 is built from 16 residues. The V gene's germline CDR1 is DFQATT and CDR2 SNEGSKA (reference sequence). V shed 4 bases and J shed 13 bases, with 30 bases lying between them. CDR3 residues: CSAIRGGQGPVSAEYF. The CDR3 DNA reads as TGCAGTGCTATAAGAGGCGGGCAGGGGCCAGTTTCAGCGGAGTATTTT.

With respect to this clonotype: Since no conserved phenylalanine or tryptophan closes the CDR3, a read error is the likely cause. The chain has TRBV11-2 and TRBJ2-3, with D uncertain. The CDR3 is made up of 15 amino acids. Germline V gene data show CDR1 as SGHAT and CDR2 as FQNNGV. DNA of the CDR3: TGTGCCAGTAGCTCTGCTGCGGCTAGCACAGATACGCAGTATCTT. It codes for CASSSAAASTDTQYL.

This clonotype was picked up a small number of times. This may stem from a read error, because a much larger clone lies one nucleotide away. The genes are TRBV13 and TRBJ2-3, with TRBD2 identical over 8 bases. This CDR3 contains 16 residues. V was clipped by 0 bases and J by 4 bases; unmatched bases: 6. Germline V gene lookup returns CDR1 PRHDT and CDR2 FYEKMQ (reference sequence). CDR3 in DNA: TGTGCCAGCAGCTTAGGAGATAGCGGGATGGCAGATACGCAGTATTTT. It yields the protein CASSLGDSGMADTQYF.

About this clonotype: Its ends do not fully match the called genes, so a read error is possible. The CDR3 bases are TGTGCCAGCTGTCCACGAACGGGGACGGTGGTAACGTACCAAGAGACCCAATGCTTC. Residues: CASCPRTGTVVTYQETQCF. V and J are TRBV6-2 or TRBV6-3 and TRBJ2-5, with D perhaps assigned TRBD1 or TRBD2 (5 bases each). CDR3 length equals 19 residues. In germline, CDR1 is MNHEY, CDR2 SVGEGT.

Of note for this clonotype: This is likely a read error, given that the CDR3 carries no conserved phenylalanine or tryptophan at its end. The rearrangement links TRBV11-2 to TRBJ2-3; 9 bases are shared with TRBD1. The CDR3 is 16 amino acids. The germline V gene encodes CDR1 SGHAT and CDR2 FQNNGV. The CDR3: CAGSQQGAVRTDTQYL. CDR3 DNA sequence: TGTGCCGGCAGTCAACAGGGGGCTGTGAGGACAGATACGCAGTATTTA.

The table lists this clonotype with a count of one. It may be a read error: a sequence one base away is much more abundant. CDR3 protein: CATSRDETIRAAFF. The DNA for the CDR3 is TGTGCCACCAGCAGAGACGAGACAATACGGGCAGCTTTCTTT. J is TRBJ1-1 and V is TRBV15; D is undetermined. Trimming cost V 0 bases and J 10 bases, with 15 bases left between them. Per germline, CDR1 LNHNV and CDR2 YYDKDF (reference sequence). There are 14 residues in the CDR3.

In the case of this clonotype: Mismatch with germline at one junction end may stem from a read error. The chain links TRBV29-1 to TRBJ2-5; a weak D match, TRBD1 (6 bases). The CDR3 is 14 amino acids. Germline V gene data show CDR1 as SQVTM and CDR2 as ANQGSEA. The CDR3 sequence: CSVSGQRFLEIQYF. The CDR3 DNA sequence: TGCAGCGTTTCAGGACAGAGGTTTCTAGAGATCCAGTACTTC. The full variable domain, its missing parts supplied by reference TRBV29-1 and TRBJ2-5, is SAVISQKPSRDICQRGTSLTIQCQVDSQVTMMFWYRQQPGQSLTLIATANQGSEATYESGFVIDKFPISRPNLTFSTLTVSNMSPEDSSIYLCSVSGQRFLEIQYFGPGTRLLVL.

With regard to this clonotype: One end of the junction is discordant with germline, which a read error may explain. The chain joins TRBV24-1 to TRBJ2-3, with D possibly TRBD2 on 5 matching bases. The V gene's germline CDR1 is KGHDR and CDR2 SFDVKD. CDR3 length equals 16 residues. CDR3: CATSDTTTKGTETQYF. In DNA form, the CDR3 reads TGTGCCACAAGTGACACGACTACTAAGGGCACAGAAACGCAGTATTTT.

Within the sample, this clonotype is medium-sized. The chain joins TRBV4-2 to TRBJ1-5; D gene uncertain. The V end lost 4 bases, the J end lost 4 bases, and 20 bases lay between the germline ends. The CDR3 has 17 amino acids. Per the germline V gene, CDR1 is LGHNA and CDR2 is YNFKEQ. CDR3 protein: CASSLFWARETNQPQHF. The CDR3 bases are TGTGCCAGCAGCCTCTTTTGGGCCAGAGAGACAAATCAGCCCCAGCATTTT.